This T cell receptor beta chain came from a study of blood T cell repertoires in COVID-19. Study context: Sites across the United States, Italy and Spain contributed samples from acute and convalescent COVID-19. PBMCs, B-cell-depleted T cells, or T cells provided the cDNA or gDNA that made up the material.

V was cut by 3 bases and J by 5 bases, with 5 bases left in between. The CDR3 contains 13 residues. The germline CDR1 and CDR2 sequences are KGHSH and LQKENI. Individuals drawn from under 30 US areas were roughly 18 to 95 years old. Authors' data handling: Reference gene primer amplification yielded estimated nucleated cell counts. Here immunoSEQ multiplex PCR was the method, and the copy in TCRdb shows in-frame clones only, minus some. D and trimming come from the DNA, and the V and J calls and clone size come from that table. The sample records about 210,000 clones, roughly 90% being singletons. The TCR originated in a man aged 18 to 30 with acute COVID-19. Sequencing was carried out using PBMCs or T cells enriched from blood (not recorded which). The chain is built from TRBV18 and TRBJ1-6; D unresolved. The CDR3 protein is CASSPQDNSPLHF. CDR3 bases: TGTGCCAGCTCACCGCAGGATAATTCACCCCTCCACTTT.